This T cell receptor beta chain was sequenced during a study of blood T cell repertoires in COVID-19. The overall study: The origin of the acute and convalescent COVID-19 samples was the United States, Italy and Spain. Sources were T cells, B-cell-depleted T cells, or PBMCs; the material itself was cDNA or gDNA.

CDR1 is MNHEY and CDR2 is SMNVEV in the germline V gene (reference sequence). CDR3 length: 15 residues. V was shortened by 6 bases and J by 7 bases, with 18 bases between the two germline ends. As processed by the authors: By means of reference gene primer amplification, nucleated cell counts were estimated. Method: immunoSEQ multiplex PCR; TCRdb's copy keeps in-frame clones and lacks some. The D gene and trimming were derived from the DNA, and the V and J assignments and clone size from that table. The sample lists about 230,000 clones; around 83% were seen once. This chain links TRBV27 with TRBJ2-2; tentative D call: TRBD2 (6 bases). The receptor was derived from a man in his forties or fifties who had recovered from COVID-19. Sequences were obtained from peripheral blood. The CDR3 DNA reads TGTGCCAGCAGATTGAGCGGGTGGTTAGTCGGGGAGCTGTTTTTT. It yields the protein CASRLSGWLVGELFF.